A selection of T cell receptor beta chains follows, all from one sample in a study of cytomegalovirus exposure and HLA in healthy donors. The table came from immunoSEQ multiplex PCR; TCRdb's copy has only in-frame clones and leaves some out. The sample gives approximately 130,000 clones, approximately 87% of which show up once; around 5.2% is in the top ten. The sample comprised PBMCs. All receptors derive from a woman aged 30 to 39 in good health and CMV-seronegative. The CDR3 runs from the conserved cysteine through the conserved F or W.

cdr3_aa: CASSLGVVQETQYF; j_call: TRBJ2-5; v_call: TRBV5-1
cdr3_aa: CASSFGPAGYNEQFF; j_call: TRBJ2-1; v_call: TRBV7-7
cdr3_aa: CASSQTIAGSSYNEQFF; j_call: TRBJ2-1; v_call: TRBV4-3
cdr3_aa: CASSRVQGAGEQFF; j_call: TRBJ2-1; v_call: TRBV28
cdr3_aa: CASSQYLEYSNQPQHF; j_call: TRBJ1-5; v_call: TRBV4-1
cdr3_aa: CASSALRPGQGIREQYF; j_call: TRBJ2-5; v_call: TRBV10-1
cdr3_aa: CASSFADRVWSSYNEQFF; j_call: TRBJ2-1; v_call: TRBV5-8
cdr3_aa: CARSLQGLGSPLHF; j_call: TRBJ1-6; v_call: TRBV30
cdr3_aa: CASAKGPLELHF; j_call: TRBJ1-5; v_call: TRBV28
cdr3_aa: CASSPWGSGSNEQYF; j_call: -; v_call: TRBV28
cdr3_aa: CASSPGQASNQPQHF; j_call: TRBJ1-5; v_call: TRBV19
cdr3_aa: CASSDPGTVTDTQYF; j_call: TRBJ2-3; v_call: TRBV6-1
cdr3_aa: CASSAPITGGDEQYF; j_call: TRBJ2-7; v_call: TRBV6-1
cdr3_aa: CASSQDGPRVDYGYTF; j_call: TRBJ1-2; v_call: TRBV4-3
cdr3_aa: CASSLGQSDNEKLFF; j_call: TRBJ1-4; v_call: TRBV5-8
cdr3_aa: CASSFFTGFAKNIQYF; j_call: TRBJ2-4; v_call: TRBV5-5
cdr3_aa: CASSPEGGSTDTQYF; j_call: TRBJ2-3; v_call: TRBV9
cdr3_aa: CASSSGTGSSGNTIYF; j_call: TRBJ1-3; v_call: TRBV5-1